This T cell receptor (beta chain) was obtained from a study of blood T cells in healthy people across ages. Regarding the study as a whole: While age rose, TCR beta diversity per million T cells dropped in a roughly linear way.

Note on this clonotype: Its antigen remains unknown.

With a J-beta primer mix and a sample-barcoded 5' primer, a second PCR ran about 6 to 11 cycles. Every cDNA molecule carried a tag from a template-switch adaptor bearing 12 random nucleotides. MiXCR was run by TCRdb on the 5' RACE reads, yielding one entry per CDR3 protein. The sample consists of approximately 2,000,000 distinct CDR3 sequences, roughly two fifths of them appearing once. This CDR3 spans 15 amino acids. V lost 0 bases and J 8 bases, leaving 14 bases between the germline ends. Germline V gives CDR1 LGHDT, CDR2 YNNKEL (reference sequence). The chain combines TRBV3-1 with TRBJ2-1; a possible D gene is TRBD1 (7 bases). The sample was blood. This receptor was identified in a human donor in good health. CDR3 sequence: CASSQDRGDEDEQFF. The CDR3 DNA reads as TGTGCCAGCAGCCAAGACAGGGGGGACGAGGATGAGCAGTTCTTC.